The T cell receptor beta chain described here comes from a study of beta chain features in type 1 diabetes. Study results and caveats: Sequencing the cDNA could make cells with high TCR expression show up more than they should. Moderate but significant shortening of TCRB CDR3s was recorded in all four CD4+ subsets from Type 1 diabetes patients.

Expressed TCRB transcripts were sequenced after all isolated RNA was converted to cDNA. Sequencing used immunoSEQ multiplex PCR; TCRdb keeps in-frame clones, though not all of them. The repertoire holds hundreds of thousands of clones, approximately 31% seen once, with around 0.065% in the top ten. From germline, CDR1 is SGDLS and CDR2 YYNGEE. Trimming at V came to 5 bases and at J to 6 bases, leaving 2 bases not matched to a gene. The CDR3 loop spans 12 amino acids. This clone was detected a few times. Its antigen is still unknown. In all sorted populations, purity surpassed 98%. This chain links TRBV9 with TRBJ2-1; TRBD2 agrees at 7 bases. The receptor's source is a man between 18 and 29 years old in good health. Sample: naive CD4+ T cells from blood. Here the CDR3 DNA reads TGTGCCAGCAGGGCTAGCGGCAATGAGCAGTTCTTC. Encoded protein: CASRASGNEQFF.